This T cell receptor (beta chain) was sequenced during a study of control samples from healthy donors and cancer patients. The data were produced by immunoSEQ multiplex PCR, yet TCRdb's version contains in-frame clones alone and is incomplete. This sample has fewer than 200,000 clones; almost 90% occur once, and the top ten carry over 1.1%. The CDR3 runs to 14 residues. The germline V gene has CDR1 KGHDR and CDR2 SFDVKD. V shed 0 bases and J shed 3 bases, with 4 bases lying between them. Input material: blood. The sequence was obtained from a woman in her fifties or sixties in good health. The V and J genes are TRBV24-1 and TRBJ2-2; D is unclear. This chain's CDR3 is CATSDLTDTGELFF. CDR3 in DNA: TGTGCCACCAGTGATTTGACAGACACCGGGGAGCTGTTTTTT.